One and the same sample provided the 9 T cell receptor beta chains below, sequenced in a study of cytomegalovirus exposure and HLA in healthy donors. The PCR employed 60 Vbeta primers together with 13 Jbeta primers. Profiling relied on immunoSEQ multiplex PCR, and the TCRdb table lists in-frame clones only, not all of them. Of about 160,000 clones in the sample, 82% were seen once. The sequencing input was PBMCs. The receptor source for this set is a girl aged 10 to 17 in good health and CMV-seropositive.

This clone has more than one count but fewer than ten. This chain links TRBV28 with TRBJ2-5, with D perhaps TRBD1 (6 bases). The V gene's germline CDR1 is MDHEN and CDR2 SYDVKM. The CDR3 length is 15 residues. Trimming stripped 9 bases from V and 3 bases from J, with 20 bases between. DNA of the CDR3: TGTGCCAGTTCGCCTAGGGGGTTACCCGAAGAGACCCAGTACTTC. This encodes CASSPRGLPEETQYF. Based on the CDR3 plus reference TRBV28 and TRBJ2-5, the full variable domain is DVKVTQSSRYLVKRTGEKVFLECVQDMDHENMFWYRQDPGLGLRLIYFSYDVKMKEKGDIPEGYSVSREKKERFSLILESASTNQTSMYLCASSPRGLPEETQYFGPGTRLLVL.

The chain couples TRBV2 to TRBJ1-2; the D gene is possibly TRBD1 (6 bases). The V gene's germline CDR1 is SNHLY and CDR2 FYNNEI. V lost 6 bases, J lost 7 bases, and 12 bases lay in between. The CDR3 loop spans 12 amino acids. The CDR3 coding sequence is TGTGCCAGCAGACCACAGGGTGGTGGCTACACCTTC. Its protein is CASRPQGGGYTF.

This chain's CDR3 is CASRANRGTNQPQHF. The CDR3 DNA sequence: TGTGCCAGCAGAGCTAACCGGGGGACCAATCAGCCCCAGCATTTT. The V gene is TRBV7-8, the J gene TRBJ1-5; weak D call: TRBD1 (5 bases). Germline V gene sequence: CDR1 SGHVS, CDR2 FQNEAQ. The CDR3 is 15 amino acids. V shed 6 bases and J shed 3 bases, with 15 bases lying between them.

V gene TRBV7-6 combines with J gene TRBJ1-1; a weak D match, TRBD1 (5 bases). Trimming cost V 2 bases and J 3 bases, with 16 bases left between them. CDR1 is SGHVS and CDR2 is FNYEAQ in the germline V gene. The CDR3 runs to 16 residues. The CDR3 is CASSLQAAGRDTEAFF. The CDR3 DNA follows: TGTGCCAGCAGCTTACAGGCTGCAGGGAGGGACACTGAAGCTTTCTTT.

The chain recombines TRBV11-3 with TRBJ2-3; the D gene is possibly TRBD1 (6 bases). The V and J ends lost 6 bases and 2 bases respectively, with 12 bases between them. CDR1 and CDR2 (germline): SGHNT, YENEEA. This CDR3 contains 14 residues. The CDR3 nucleotides read TGTGCCAGCAGACGGGACAAAAACACAGATACGCAGTATTTT. Translating gives CASRRDKNTDTQYF.

V is TRBV28 and J is TRBJ1-1; TRBD1 aligns across 7 bases. The germline gives CDR1 MDHEN, CDR2 SYDVKM. CDR3 length equals 12 residues. V gave up 1 base and J gave up 8 bases; unmatched junction bases: 1. For the CDR3, the DNA is TGTGCCAGCAGTTTATTGGGACAGGAAGCTTTCTTT. Encoded protein: CASSLLGQEAFF.

This sequence joins TRBV15 and TRBJ1-5, with 9 positions matching TRBD1. The CDR3 consists of 16 residues. The germline gives CDR1 LNHNV, CDR2 YYDKDF (reference sequence). With 4 bases clipped from V and 6 bases from J, the junction kept 10 bases outside the gene matches. The CDR3 nucleotides read TGTGCCACCAGCAACGATGGGACAGGGAGTTCTCAGCCCCAGCATTTT. This encodes CATSNDGTGSSQPQHF.

V gene TRBV20-1 combines with J gene TRBJ1-1; 8 bases match TRBD1. Germline V gene data show CDR1 as DFQATT and CDR2 as SNEGSKA (reference sequence). Trimming removed 3 bases from V and 11 bases from J; junction bases left unmatched: 5. The CDR3 is 11 residues long. The CDR3 nucleotides are TGCAGTGCTAGGGACAGGGTTTATGCTTTCTTT. Its translation is CSARDRVYAFF.

V is TRBV5-8 and J is TRBJ2-3; D not resolved. V was shortened by 1 base and J by 2 bases, with 5 bases between the two germline ends. Germline CDR1 SGHTS, CDR2 YDEGEE. This CDR3 is 13 amino acids long. In DNA form, the CDR3 reads TGTGCCAGCAGCTTGTACTACACAGATACGCAGTATTTT. Translation gives CASSLYYTDTQYF.